The rows below give T cell receptor beta chains drawn from one sample of a study of metastatic and nonmetastatic thyroid tumors. Via MiXCR, TCRdb re-called the PCR reads. The table records 29,000 or so clones, 4% to 5% of them present only once. The sample taken for sequencing was blood. Receptors originate from a female donor with papillary thyroid cancer or a benign thyroid nodule (not recorded which). Some clones in this sample may be carry-over from other donors' samples. CDR3s include the opening cysteine and the closing phenylalanine or tryptophan. The order of the fields is D gene, V gene, J gene, clone size, CDR3 DNA, CDR3 protein. The D gene is left open where the match is weak. Some rows have no size entry. The others give once, few or many, or a class for an expanded clone.

d_call: NA
v_call: TRBV6-2/TRBV6-3
j_call: TRBJ1-1
clone_size: NA
cdr3_nt: TGTGCCAGCAGTTACTCCGGGTGGGGTGAAGCTTTCTTT
cdr3_aa: CASSYSGWGEAFF

d_call: NA
v_call: TRBV18
j_call: TRBJ2-1
clone_size: many
cdr3_nt: TGTGCCAGCTCACCATCGCCGGGAGTCCAGTCCTACAATGAGCAGTTCTTC
cdr3_aa: CASSPSPGVQSYNEQFF

d_call: NA
v_call: TRBV7-3
j_call: TRBJ2-2
clone_size: few
cdr3_nt: TGTGCCAGCAGCTTACACAGCATGGGGACCGGGGAGCTGTTTTTT
cdr3_aa: CASSLHSMGTGELFF

d_call: TRBD2
v_call: TRBV5-1
j_call: TRBJ2-7
clone_size: NA
cdr3_nt: TGCGCCAGCAGTTTAGTCTTGAGCGGGACGTACGAGCAGTACTTC
cdr3_aa: CASSLVLSGTYEQYF

d_call: NA
v_call: TRBV15
j_call: TRBJ1-5
clone_size: few
cdr3_nt: TGTGCCACCAGCAGTGGGGATTTGACAGGACAGCCCCAGCATTTT
cdr3_aa: CATSSGDLTGQPQHF

d_call: NA
v_call: TRBV6-1
j_call: TRBJ2-7
clone_size: few
cdr3_nt: TGTGCCAGCAGTGAAGCCTCGGGGTCGTACTTC
cdr3_aa: CASSEASGSYF

d_call: NA
v_call: TRBV3-1
j_call: TRBJ2-7
clone_size: many
cdr3_nt: TGTGCCAGCAGCTATTCATCCTACGAGCAGTACTTC
cdr3_aa: CASSYSSYEQYF

d_call: NA
v_call: TRBV6-1
j_call: TRBJ1-1
clone_size: medium-sized
cdr3_nt: TGTGCCAGCAGTGATAAGGAAAACACTGAAGCTTTCTTT
cdr3_aa: CASSDKENTEAFF

d_call: NA
v_call: TRBV6-1
j_call: TRBJ2-7
clone_size: NA
cdr3_nt: TGTGCCAGCAGTAAAACCCAGAACTCCTACGAGCAGTACTTC
cdr3_aa: CASSKTQNSYEQYF

d_call: TRBD2
v_call: TRBV12-3/TRBV12-4
j_call: TRBJ2-1
clone_size: few
cdr3_nt: TGTGCCAGCAGTCTCCGACTAGCGGATTACAATGAGCAGTTCTTC
cdr3_aa: CASSLRLADYNEQFF

d_call: TRBD1
v_call: TRBV6-1
j_call: TRBJ1-5
clone_size: many
cdr3_nt: TGTGCCAGCCGCTCAGGGGGCACCGATCAGCCCCAGCATTTT
cdr3_aa: CASRSGGTDQPQHF

d_call: TRBD2
v_call: TRBV7-3
j_call: TRBJ2-1
clone_size: few
cdr3_nt: TGTGCCAGCAGCTTATCGGCGGGAGGGGTCAATGAGCAGTTCTTC
cdr3_aa: CASSLSAGGVNEQFF

d_call: TRBD1
v_call: TRBV20-1
j_call: TRBJ2-3
clone_size: many
cdr3_nt: TGCAGTGCTTTACGACAGGGATTTGATACGCAGTATTTT
cdr3_aa: CSALRQGFDTQYF

d_call: TRBD1
v_call: TRBV27
j_call: TRBJ1-2
clone_size: medium-sized
cdr3_nt: TGTGCCAGCAGTTTATGGTCAGGGGGCGTAGGTGGCTACACCTTC
cdr3_aa: CASSLWSGGVGGYTF

d_call: TRBD2
v_call: TRBV19
j_call: TRBJ2-3
clone_size: few
cdr3_nt: TGTGCCAGTAGTATAAGTCTAGCGGGGAGCACAGATACGCAGTATTTT
cdr3_aa: CASSISLAGSTDTQYF

d_call: NA
v_call: TRBV5-5
j_call: TRBJ2-1
clone_size: few
cdr3_nt: TGTGCCAGCAGCTTGTGGGGCTCCCTCATGAATGAGCAGTTCTTC
cdr3_aa: CASSLWGSLMNEQFF

d_call: TRBD1
v_call: TRBV6-1
j_call: TRBJ2-1
clone_size: few
cdr3_nt: TGTGCCATCAGTGAACAGGGGGTCGTCTACAATGAGCAGTTCTTC
cdr3_aa: CAISEQGVVYNEQFF

d_call: NA
v_call: TRBV5-1
j_call: TRBJ1-2
clone_size: many
cdr3_nt: TGCGCCAGCAGCCACGGGCCGGGACCCTATGGCTACACCTTC
cdr3_aa: CASSHGPGPYGYTF

d_call: NA
v_call: TRBV7-9
j_call: TRBJ1-1
clone_size: many
cdr3_nt: TGTGCCAGCAGCTTAGAAATGAACACTGAAGCTTTCTTT
cdr3_aa: CASSLEMNTEAFF

d_call: NA
v_call: TRBV9
j_call: TRBJ1-2
clone_size: few
cdr3_nt: TGTGCCAGCATCGTAGCTCTGGGCAGCAACTATGGCTACACCTTC
cdr3_aa: CASIVALGSNYGYTF

d_call: NA
v_call: TRBV24-1
j_call: TRBJ2-5
clone_size: NA
cdr3_nt: TGTGCCACCAGTGTAAGTGGGTTGTCAGGGTGCTTAGAGACCCAGTACTTC
cdr3_aa: CATSVSGLSGCLETQYF

d_call: NA
v_call: TRBV4-1
j_call: TRBJ1-2
clone_size: many
cdr3_nt: TGCGCCAGCAGCCAAGATCAGGCGGCTGAATACTATGGCTACACCTTC
cdr3_aa: CASSQDQAAEYYGYTF

d_call: TRBD1
v_call: TRBV27
j_call: TRBJ2-7
clone_size: few
cdr3_nt: TGTGCCTCGGGGACAGGGAACTACGAGCAGTACTTC
cdr3_aa: CASGTGNYEQYF

d_call: NA
v_call: TRBV5-1
j_call: TRBJ2-2
clone_size: few
cdr3_nt: TGCGCCAGCAGTTACTGTGGTTCGGGGGAGCTGTTTTTT
cdr3_aa: CASSYCGSGELFF

d_call: TRBD1
v_call: TRBV28
j_call: TRBJ1-6
clone_size: NA
cdr3_nt: TGTGCCAGCATTACCAGGGGGGTTGGTAATTCACCCCTCCACTTT
cdr3_aa: CASITRGVGNSPLHF

d_call: NA
v_call: TRBV7-2
j_call: TRBJ1-1
clone_size: many
cdr3_nt: TGTGCCAGCAGCTGGAGAGGGATGAACACTGAAGCTTTCTTT
cdr3_aa: CASSWRGMNTEAFF

d_call: NA
v_call: TRBV28
j_call: TRBJ2-7
clone_size: few
cdr3_nt: TGTGCCAGCAGAACCAACGGCCTGCCCCACGAGCAGTACTTC
cdr3_aa: CASRTNGLPHEQYF

d_call: NA
v_call: TRBV6-1
j_call: TRBJ2-1
clone_size: NA
cdr3_nt: TGTGCCAGCAACGAAGATGTGTATAGCGCGAGCTACTACAATGAGCAGTTCTTC
cdr3_aa: CASNEDVYSASYYNEQFF

d_call: TRBD2
v_call: TRBV15
j_call: TRBJ2-1
clone_size: NA
cdr3_nt: TGTGCCACCAGCAGAGGACCCCTCAGCGGGGATCGCTACAATGAGCAGTTCTTC
cdr3_aa: CATSRGPLSGDRYNEQFF

d_call: NA
v_call: TRBV27
j_call: TRBJ1-1
clone_size: NA
cdr3_nt: TGTGCCAGCAGTTTACTCCAGGGAGGGAAATCTGAAGCTTTCTTT
cdr3_aa: CASSLLQGGKSEAFF

d_call: TRBD2
v_call: TRBV6-4
j_call: TRBJ2-2
clone_size: NA
cdr3_nt: TGTGCCAGCAGTGACGGGACTAGCACCGGGGAGCTGTTTTTT
cdr3_aa: CASSDGTSTGELFF

d_call: NA
v_call: TRBV5-4
j_call: TRBJ1-1
clone_size: many
cdr3_nt: TGTGCCAGCAGCTTGGGGGGCCGCGTCACTGAAGCTTTCTTT
cdr3_aa: CASSLGGRVTEAFF

d_call: NA
v_call: TRBV10-3
j_call: TRBJ2-7
clone_size: many
cdr3_nt: TGTGCCATCAGTGAGTCGACCGGTAACCCCTACGAGCAGTACTTC
cdr3_aa: CAISESTGNPYEQYF

d_call: NA
v_call: TRBV12-3/TRBV12-4
j_call: TRBJ1-5
clone_size: few
cdr3_nt: TGTGCCAGCAGTTTTCGGGATCAGCCCCAGCATTTT
cdr3_aa: CASSFRDQPQHF

d_call: TRBD1
v_call: TRBV28
j_call: TRBJ2-7
clone_size: NA
cdr3_nt: TGTGCCAGCAGTACATCGGACAGGGGGCTCTACGAGCAGTACTTC
cdr3_aa: CASSTSDRGLYEQYF

d_call: TRBD2
v_call: TRBV2
j_call: TRBJ2-3
clone_size: NA
cdr3_nt: TGTGCCAGCAGTGGACTAGCGATTAGCACAGATACGCAGTATTTT
cdr3_aa: CASSGLAISTDTQYF

d_call: TRBD2
v_call: TRBV6-1
j_call: TRBJ2-7
clone_size: NA
cdr3_nt: TGTGCCAGCAGCCTATCCGCCGGGACTAAGGCGGGGGAGCAGTACTTC
cdr3_aa: CASSLSAGTKAGEQYF

d_call: NA
v_call: TRBV28
j_call: TRBJ1-1
clone_size: few
cdr3_nt: TGTGCCAGCACACCGACGAGAGCTACTTCCACTGAAGCTTTCTTT
cdr3_aa: CASTPTRATSTEAFF

d_call: TRBD1
v_call: TRBV5-1
j_call: TRBJ2-7
clone_size: NA
cdr3_nt: TGCGCCAGCAGCTTAAGAGGACAGGGGGCCCCCTACGAGCAGTACTTC
cdr3_aa: CASSLRGQGAPYEQYF

d_call: NA
v_call: TRBV27
j_call: TRBJ1-2
clone_size: NA
cdr3_nt: TGTGCCAGCAGTTTAAATGGCATATTGGGCTACACCTTC
cdr3_aa: CASSLNGILGYTF

d_call: TRBD2
v_call: TRBV15
j_call: TRBJ2-1
clone_size: many
cdr3_nt: TGTGCCACCAGCAGAAGTAGCGGGAGCTACAATGAGCAGTTCTTC
cdr3_aa: CATSRSSGSYNEQFF

d_call: NA
v_call: TRBV11-3
j_call: TRBJ2-3
clone_size: many
cdr3_nt: TGTGCCAGCAGCTTACGTCGGGACACAGATACGCAGTATTTT
cdr3_aa: CASSLRRDTDTQYF

d_call: NA
v_call: TRBV24-1
j_call: TRBJ2-2
clone_size: many
cdr3_nt: TGTGCCACCAGTGATTTCCATACAGGGTCCACCGGGGAGCTGTTTTTT
cdr3_aa: CATSDFHTGSTGELFF

d_call: NA
v_call: TRBV28
j_call: TRBJ1-2
clone_size: NA
cdr3_nt: TGTGCCAGCAGTCGGAGACTAGGTGGCTACACCTTC
cdr3_aa: CASSRRLGGYTF

d_call: TRBD1
v_call: TRBV20-1
j_call: TRBJ1-6
clone_size: once
cdr3_nt: TGCAGTGCTAGTGGTACGGGGGGACAGATAAATTCACCCCTCCACTTT
cdr3_aa: CSASGTGGQINSPLHF

d_call: NA
v_call: TRBV11-2
j_call: TRBJ2-3
clone_size: NA
cdr3_nt: TGTGCCAGCAGCTTAGCGTTCCACGGCCCAGATACGCAGTATTTT
cdr3_aa: CASSLAFHGPDTQYF

d_call: NA
v_call: TRBV24-1
j_call: TRBJ2-5
clone_size: many
cdr3_nt: TGTGCCACCAGTGACCCGGCCGGTGGAGGGCGGAGGGAGACCCAGTACTTC
cdr3_aa: CATSDPAGGGRRETQYF

d_call: TRBD1
v_call: TRBV9
j_call: TRBJ2-2
clone_size: NA
cdr3_nt: TGTGCCAGCAGCGTCTCCGGGACAGGGGCCGGCGAGCTGTTTTTT
cdr3_aa: CASSVSGTGAGELFF

d_call: TRBD2
v_call: TRBV20-1
j_call: TRBJ2-7
clone_size: NA
cdr3_nt: TGCAGTGCTAGAGATCTGGCGGGAGCTAAAGATCAGTACTTC
cdr3_aa: CSARDLAGAKDQYF

d_call: TRBD2
v_call: TRBV4-1
j_call: TRBJ2-7
clone_size: many
cdr3_nt: TGCGCCAGCAGCCTACGGACTAGCGCCTACGAGCAGTACTTC
cdr3_aa: CASSLRTSAYEQYF

d_call: NA
v_call: TRBV20-1
j_call: TRBJ2-2
clone_size: many
cdr3_nt: TGCAGTGCTAGTAGGGCTGGGGTGAACACCGGGGAGCTGTTTTTT
cdr3_aa: CSASRAGVNTGELFF

d_call: NA
v_call: TRBV25-1
j_call: TRBJ2-1
clone_size: NA
cdr3_nt: TGTGCCAGCAGTCCCCAGCCCAATCAGCTGTTCTTC
cdr3_aa: CASSPQPNQLFF

d_call: NA
v_call: TRBV20-1
j_call: TRBJ2-1
clone_size: few
cdr3_nt: TGCAGTGTTAGTTACCCAGGGGGGGTAGGCAATGAGCAGTTCTTC
cdr3_aa: CSVSYPGGVGNEQFF

d_call: TRBD1
v_call: TRBV6-1
j_call: TRBJ1-3
clone_size: NA
cdr3_nt: TGTGCCAGCAGCGTAGTGGCAGGGGGTGGAAACACCATATATTTT
cdr3_aa: CASSVVAGGGNTIYF